The 14 T cell receptor beta chains reported below all come from one sample, sequenced in a study of blood T cell repertoires in COVID-19. Assay: immunoSEQ multiplex PCR; the TCRdb copy retains only in-frame clones and omits some. Of around 300,000 clones in the sample, roughly 89% were seen once. Sequenced: PBMCs or T cells enriched from blood (not recorded which). These receptors came from a woman aged 18-35 years with acute COVID-19.

For this clone: Within the sample, other DNA sequences also encode this same CDR3. The chain couples TRBV6-5 to TRBJ1-5, with a weak D call TRBD1 (5 bases). This CDR3 is 14 amino acids long. V was trimmed by 7 bases and J by 3 bases, leaving 13 bases between them. CDR1 MNHEY and CDR2 SVGAGI come from the germline V gene. The CDR3 reads CASKEGQFNQPQHF. CDR3 sequence (DNA): TGTGCCAGCAAGGAGGGGCAGTTCAATCAGCCCCAGCATTTT.

This chain uses TRBV7-2 with TRBJ2-3; maybe TRBD2 (6 bases). Trimming stripped 5 bases from V and 4 bases from J, with 16 bases between. Germline loops: CDR1 SGHTA, CDR2 FQGNSA. The CDR3 totals 15 residues. The CDR3 DNA follows: TGTGCCAGCAGCACGCAGGGAGGTGGGGCAGATACGCAGTATTTT. This gives the protein CASSTQGGGADTQYF.

This chain uses TRBV30 with TRBJ1-1; 9 positions match TRBD1. The germline gives CDR1 GTSNPN, CDR2 SVGIG (reference sequence). There are 16 residues in the CDR3. V lost 3 bases and J lost 1; bases outside the gene matches: 9. CDR3 DNA: TGTGCCTGGAGGAGACAACAGGGGGCACCGAACACTGAAGCTTTCTTT. Its translation: CAWRRQQGAPNTEAFF.

The chain uses TRBV3-1 (or the pseudogene TRBV3-2) and TRBJ2-1, with 11 bases aligning to TRBD2. Germline CDR1 reads LGHDT; CDR2 reads YNNKEL (reference sequence). CDR3 size: 15 residues. Trimming at V came to 4 bases and at J to 8 bases, leaving 7 bases not matched to a gene. The CDR3 coding sequence is TGTGCCAGCAGCCCTCCGCGACTAGCGGGATATGAGCAGTTCTTC. It is translated as CASSPPRLAGYEQFF.

The sample holds a few counts of this clone. This chain connects TRBV7-2 to TRBJ1-1; D call uncertain. Germline V gene data show CDR1 as SGHTA and CDR2 as FQGNSA. The CDR3 is 15 amino acids. Trimming took off 0 bases at V and 6 bases at J, with 14 bases between the two ends. The CDR3 DNA follows: TGTGCCAGCAGCTTAGCGAGGCCATATCGCTCTGAAGCTTTCTTT. It specifies CASSLARPYRSEAFF.

This chain's CDR3 is CASSPSTGANSPLHF. CDR3 nucleotide sequence: TGCGCCAGCAGCCCTAGTACAGGGGCTAATTCACCCCTCCACTTT. The chain recombines TRBV5-1 with TRBJ1-6; 7 bases line up with TRBD1. Germline V gene sequence: CDR1 SGHRS, CDR2 YFSETQ. This CDR3 spans 15 amino acids. The V and J ends lost 4 bases and 6 bases, in that order; junction bases with no gene match: 7.

This chain joins TRBV19 and TRBJ1-5, with TRBD1 matching over 9 bases. The V gene's germline CDR1 is LNHDA and CDR2 SQIVND (reference sequence). Losses at the gene ends were 9 bases for V and 5 bases for J; bases not matched to a gene: 8. The CDR3 consists of 14 residues. CDR3 amino acids: CASNDRGRDQPQHF. The CDR3 nucleotides read TGTGCCAGCAACGACAGGGGGAGGGATCAGCCCCAGCATTTT.

The chain combines TRBV11-2 with TRBJ2-1; D may be TRBD2 (6 bases). This CDR3 has 14 amino acids. Trimming took 2 bases from V and 7 from J, leaving 12 bases between them. The germline CDR1 and CDR2 sequences are SGHAT and FQNNGV. The CDR3, as DNA: TGTGCCAGCAGCTTACTCGGCGGGGCTAATGAGCAGTTCTTC. Amino acids: CASSLLGGANEQFF. The whole variable domain, filled in from reference TRBV11-2 and TRBJ2-1, reads EAGVAQSPRYKIIEKRQSVAFWCNPISGHATLYWYQQILGQGPKLLIQFQNNGVVDDSQLPKDRFSAERLKGVDSTLKIQPAKLEDSAVYLCASSLLGGANEQFFGPGTRLTVL.

The chain combines TRBV5-5 with TRBJ2-4; D may be TRBD2 (5 bases). Per the germline V gene, CDR1 is SGHKS and CDR2 is YYEKEE (reference sequence). V lost 6 bases, J lost 16 bases, and 20 bases lay in between. This CDR3 comprises 12 residues. CDR3 in DNA: TGTGCCAGCACCTCCGGCGGGCAGCGAAGTTACTTC. Its protein product is CASTSGGQRSYF.

CDR3 loop: CASSKPSGPTDTQYF. CDR3 DNA: TGTGCCAGCTCAAAGCCTAGCGGGCCCACAGATACGCAGTATTTT. The chain has TRBV28 and TRBJ2-3; the match to TRBD2 covers 8 bases. CDR1 and CDR2 (germline): MDHEN, SYDVKM. The length of the CDR3 is 15 residues. The ends lost 8 bases at V and 2 bases at J; junction bases unmatched: 9.

The chain combines TRBV10-3 with TRBJ2-2; D not resolved. Germline lookup yields CDR1 ENHRY and CDR2 SYGVKD. V was pared by 0 bases and J by 4 bases, with 6 bases between. CDR3 length: 14 amino acids. CDR3 DNA: TGTGCCATCAGTGAGTCCACCGGCACCGGGGAGCTGTTTTTT. It encodes CAISESTGTGELFF.

V gene TRBV2 combines with J gene TRBJ2-5, with a weak D call TRBD1 (5 bases). Per the germline V gene, CDR1 is SNHLY and CDR2 is FYNNEI. The V gene lost 6 bases and the J gene lost 7 bases, with 12 bases spanning the gap. The CDR3 spans 12 residues. In nucleotides, the CDR3 is TGTGCCAGCAGGACAGTCGAGGTGACCCAGTACTTC. Its protein is CASRTVEVTQYF.

The chain uses TRBV10-1 and TRBJ2-1; D perhaps matches TRBD2 (5 bases). The CDR3 is made up of 14 amino acids. Deletions cut 0 bases from V and 5 bases from J, with 8 bases between. Germline values: CDR1 WNHNN, CDR2 SYGVQD (reference sequence). The CDR3, as DNA: TGCGCCAGCAGTGAGTCTCCCGGGAACAATGAGCAGTTCTTC. Translated: CASSESPGNNEQFF.

The rearrangement links TRBV11-2 to TRBJ2-1, with 8 bases that match TRBD1. The CDR3 covers 16 residues. Per germline, CDR1 SGHAT and CDR2 FQNNGV. V was clipped by 1 base and J by 8 bases; unmatched bases: 10. In DNA, the CDR3 is TGTGCCAGCAGCTTAGCCTCTGGACAGGGCTATCATGAGCAGTTCTTC. Translated: CASSLASGQGYHEQFF.